These 16 T cell receptor beta chains were all obtained from the same sample, sequenced in a study of cytomegalovirus exposure and HLA in healthy donors. Amplification used 60 Vbeta primers and 13 Jbeta primers. Method: immunoSEQ multiplex PCR; TCRdb's copy keeps in-frame clones and lacks some. The sample has about 190,000 clones, just under 75% seen once; the top ten hold 4% to 5%. Source material: PBMCs. Receptors originate from a man aged 25-40 years in good health and CMV-seropositive.

The gene calls are TRBV15 and TRBJ1-6; maybe TRBD1 (5 bases). Germline CDR1 LNHNV, CDR2 YYDKDF (reference sequence). CDR3 size: 17 residues. Trimming pared 0 bases from V and 9 bases from J, leaving 18 bases between. The CDR3 protein is CATSREGWGVPPSPLHF. The CDR3 region has the DNA TGTGCCACCAGCAGAGAAGGTTGGGGGGTACCCCCTTCACCCCTCCACTTT. Filled out from reference TRBV15 and TRBJ1-6, the complete variable domain reads DAMVIQNPRYQVTQFGKPVTLSCSQTLNHNVMYWYQQKSSQAPKLLFHYYDKDFNNEADTPDNFQSRRPNTSFCFLDIRSPGLGDTAMYLCATSREGWGVPPSPLHFGNGTRLTVT.

The genes are TRBV30 and TRBJ2-2; 7 bases line up with TRBD1. Germline CDR1 GTSNPN, CDR2 SVGIG (reference sequence). V was clipped by 4 bases and J by 5 bases; unmatched bases: 7. This CDR3 region has 14 residues. CDR3 in DNA: TGTGCCTGGATGGGTGACAGGGCGACCGGGGAGCTGTTTTTT. Translation: CAWMGDRATGELFF.

This chain links TRBV7-3 with TRBJ2-6, with TRBD1 as a possible D gene (6 bases). In germline, CDR1 is SGHTA, CDR2 FQGTGA. The germline V and J ends were trimmed by 5 bases and 0 bases, with 8 bases remaining between them. CDR3 length: 15 residues. CDR3 amino acids: CASSPRGSGANVLTF. The CDR3 bases are TGTGCCAGCAGCCCCAGGGGCTCTGGGGCCAACGTCCTGACTTTC.

V usage is TRBV7-8 and J usage is TRBJ1-6; no reliable D call. The ends were cut back, 4 bases at V and 9 bases at J, with 13 bases in the middle. CDR3 length equals 14 residues. The germline V gene has CDR1 SGHVS and CDR2 FQNEAQ. CDR3 in DNA: TGTGCCAGCAGCTCCCGTCCTGAGTCTTCACCCCTCCACTTT. Protein product: CASSSRPESSPLHF.

The J gene is TRBJ2-2, the V gene TRBV9; a weak D match, TRBD1 (5 bases). Germline CDR1 reads SGDLS; CDR2 reads YYNGEE. The V gene lost 0 bases and the J gene lost 4 bases, with 16 bases spanning the gap. The CDR3 consists of 17 residues. The DNA of the CDR3 is TGTGCCAGCAGCGTAGTAGGAGTACCCCAGGGCACCGGGGAGCTGTTTTTT. Translating gives CASSVVGVPQGTGELFF.

This clone has just one count. V is TRBV27 and J is TRBJ1-1; 8 nucleotides line up with TRBD1. This CDR3 region has 15 residues. Germline trimming cut 5 bases from V and 5 bases from J; bases unmatched to any gene: 10. Germline CDR1 is MNHEY and CDR2 is SMNVEV (reference sequence). CDR3 protein: CASSPKAGGRTEAFF. CDR3 sequence (DNA): TGTGCCAGCAGTCCAAAGGCAGGGGGCAGGACTGAAGCTTTCTTT.

The genes are TRBV27 and TRBJ1-1, with 9 bases identical to TRBD1. This CDR3 contains 13 residues. The trim removed 8 bases at V and 3 bases at J, leaving 4 bases unmatched. Germline V gives CDR1 MNHEY, CDR2 SMNVEV (reference sequence). The CDR3 region is CASGRTGDTEAFF. The DNA for the CDR3 is TGTGCCAGCGGAAGGACAGGGGACACTGAAGCTTTCTTT.

The chain joins TRBV5-4 to TRBJ2-7, with TRBD2 matching over 8 bases. Trimming removed 0 bases from V and 0 bases from J; junction bases left unmatched: 8. Germline CDR1 is SGHNT and CDR2 is YYREEE (reference sequence). The CDR3 has 17 amino acids. The CDR3 loop reads CASSLGGTRTASYEQYF. The DNA of the CDR3 is TGTGCCAGCAGCTTGGGTGGGACTAGAACCGCCTCCTACGAGCAGTACTTC.

CDR3 protein: CASSRPGGAGLYGYTF. In DNA, the CDR3 is TGCGCCAGCAGCCGCCCGGGGGGCGCAGGGTTATATGGCTACACCTTC. V and J are TRBV4-1 and TRBJ1-2, with D maybe TRBD1 (6 bases). Trimming removed 4 bases from V and 5 bases from J, with 20 bases in between. This CDR3 has 16 amino acids. CDR1 MGHRA and CDR2 YSYEKL come from the germline V gene.

The rearrangement links TRBV7-9 to TRBJ1-2; maybe TRBD1 (5 bases). With 5 bases removed from V and 7 bases from J, the gap between germline ends came to 11 bases. The CDR3 is 12 residues long. Germline V CDR1 and CDR2: SEHNR, FQNEAQ (reference sequence). CDR3 amino acids: CASSPRQIGYTF. Written as DNA, the CDR3 is TGTGCCAGCAGCCCCCGACAGATTGGCTACACCTTC. The full variable domain, its missing parts supplied by reference TRBV7-9 and TRBJ1-2, is DTGVSQNPRHKITKRGQNVTFRCDPISEHNRLYWYRQTLGQGPEFLTYFQNEAQLEKSRLLSDRFSAERPKGSFSTLEIQRTEQGDSAMYLCASSPRQIGYTFGSGTRLTVV.

V and J are TRBV19 and TRBJ1-4, with TRBD1 as a possible D gene (5 bases). The CDR3 contains 14 residues. Germline V gene lookup returns CDR1 LNHDA and CDR2 SQIVND (reference sequence). Trimming took 6 bases from V and 5 from J, leaving 13 bases between them. The CDR3 sequence is CASRAREGNEKLFF. The CDR3 DNA is TGTGCCAGTAGGGCGAGGGAGGGGAATGAAAAACTGTTTTTT.

The chain uses TRBV6-5 and TRBJ1-5, with TRBD1 matching over 8 bases. The CDR3 totals 14 residues. From germline, CDR1 is MNHEY and CDR2 SVGAGI. Unmatched junction bases numbered 3, after V lost 6 bases and J lost 2 bases. The CDR3 bases are TGTGCCAGCAGCGCGACAGGGGGCAATCAGCCCCAGCATTTT. It yields the protein CASSATGGNQPQHF.

The rearrangement links TRBV5-4 to TRBJ2-1, with TRBD2 as a possible D gene (6 bases). Germline-derived CDR1 and CDR2 are SGHNT and YYREEE (reference sequence). V was cut by 4 bases and J by 13 bases, with 18 bases left in between. The CDR3 extends over 13 amino acids. In DNA, the CDR3 is TGTGCCAGCAGCAGAATACTAGCAGGCCCCCAGTTCTTC. The encoded protein is CASSRILAGPQFF.

J is TRBJ2-7 and V is TRBV30; 8 nucleotides line up with TRBD2. CDR3 size: 15 residues. Germline values: CDR1 GTSNPN, CDR2 SVGIG (reference sequence). Trimming took 1 base from V and 4 from J; bases not matched to a gene: 9. The CDR3 loop reads CAWSGEAGDFYEQYF. CDR3 coding DNA: TGTGCCTGGAGTGGGGAAGCGGGGGACTTTTACGAGCAGTACTTC.

The J gene is TRBJ2-5, the V gene TRBV19; 8 nucleotides agree with TRBD1. V trimming: 3 bases; J trimming: 5 bases; junction bases outside the gene matches: 11. CDR3 length equals 16 residues. The V gene's germline CDR1 is LNHDA and CDR2 SQIVND (reference sequence). The CDR3 DNA reads as TGTGCCAGTAGTATCGGGTCAGGGGGCTATGGGGAGACCCAGTACTTC. The encoded protein is CASSIGSGGYGETQYF.

The chain has TRBV27 and TRBJ2-7; the D gene is possibly TRBD1 (5 bases). This CDR3 region has 15 residues. Germline V gives CDR1 MNHEY, CDR2 SMNVEV (reference sequence). Trimming took off 2 bases at V and 2 bases at J, with 13 bases between the two ends. CDR3 protein: CASSLTGIPTYEQYF. For the CDR3, the DNA is TGTGCCAGCAGTTTAACAGGAATTCCAACCTACGAGCAGTACTTC.